The 25 T cell receptor beta chains below were found in one sample sequenced in a study of CD8+ T cells in alopecia areata. It was cDNA, reverse transcribed from extracted RNA, that served as the sequencing template. TCRdb keeps only in-frame clones here, not all; method: immunoSEQ multiplex PCR. Among 90,000 to 130,000 clones listed, 55% to 70% were seen once. Sample: NKG2D-low CD8+ T cells sorted from blood. The receptors stem from a human donor with alopecia areata.

This clone was picked up a small number of times. The rearrangement uses TRBV20-1 and TRBJ2-7, with unresolved D. CDR1 is DFQATT, CDR2 SNEGSKA, per germline (reference sequence). V lost 7 bases and J lost 0, with 7 bases in between. The CDR3 spans 11 residues. DNA of the CDR3: TGCAGTGGTGGGAACTCCTACGAGCAGTACTTC. The encoded protein is CSGGNSYEQYF.

This clone is a singleton in its sample. The gene calls are TRBV28 and TRBJ1-5; 8 bases are a match to TRBD1. Trimming cost V 7 bases and J 6 bases; bases outside gene matches: 11. Per the germline V gene, CDR1 is MDHEN and CDR2 is SYDVKM. The CDR3 has 15 amino acids. CDR3: CASTFSGGAGQPQHF. CDR3 nucleotides: TGTGCCAGCACCTTCTCAGGGGGCGCGGGTCAGCCCCAGCATTTT.

The gene calls are TRBV27 and TRBJ2-3; D possibly corresponds to TRBD2 (6 bases). The CDR3 spans 16 residues. CDR1 and CDR2 (germline): MNHEY, SMNVEV (reference sequence). The V gene lost 5 bases and the J gene lost 2 bases, with 17 bases spanning the gap. The CDR3 region has the DNA TGTGCCAGCAGTAGTAGGGCCCCTAGCGACACAGATACGCAGTATTTT. Translated: CASSSRAPSDTDTQYF.

The genes are TRBV9 and TRBJ2-3; 8 bases agree with TRBD2. The trim removed 2 bases at V and 3 bases at J, leaving 5 bases unmatched. The CDR3 spans 15 residues. In germline, CDR1 is SGDLS, CDR2 YYNGEE. CDR3 in amino acids: CASSVFGRATDTQYF. The CDR3 DNA reads as TGTGCCAGCAGCGTGTTCGGGAGGGCGACAGATACGCAGTATTTT.

The V and J genes are TRBV27 and TRBJ2-7; TRBD2 matches 8 bases. The CDR3 loop spans 14 amino acids. Unmatched junction bases numbered 5, after V lost 3 bases and J lost 4 bases. Germline V lookup: CDR1 MNHEY, CDR2 SMNVEV (reference sequence). The CDR3 DNA sequence: TGTGCCAGCAGTTTGAGCGGGAGTGTTTACGAGCAGTACTTC. It translates to CASSLSGSVYEQYF.

This clone came up a few times. This chain joins TRBV29-1 and TRBJ1-2; no clear D. V was pared by 5 bases and J by 8 bases, with 12 bases between. The CDR3 is 11 residues long. CDR1 and CDR2 (germline): SQVTM, ANQGSEA. CDR3 residues: CSVRTTRGYTF. CDR3 DNA sequence: TGCAGCGTTAGGACCACGCGGGGCTACACCTTC.

V gene TRBV5-1 combines with J gene TRBJ2-7; the match to TRBD2 covers 7 bases. Trimming at V came to 0 bases and at J to 5 bases, leaving 5 bases not matched to a gene. Germline V CDR1 and CDR2: SGHRS, YFSETQ. The CDR3 totals 14 residues. CDR3 nucleotides: TGCGCCAGCAGCTTGGCCCTAGCGGAGGACGAGCAGTACTTC. This translates into CASSLALAEDEQYF.

J is TRBJ2-5 and V is TRBV9, with a possible D match to TRBD2 (5 bases). CDR3 length: 14 amino acids. Trimming pared 3 bases from V and 7 bases from J, leaving 16 bases between. The germline V gene has CDR1 SGDLS and CDR2 YYNGEE. The CDR3 nucleotides are TGTGCCAGCAGCGCTCCCAGGAGTCGGGGGACCCAGTACTTC. Translation gives CASSAPRSRGTQYF.

This clone was seen only a few times. The CDR3 spells CAISESGQHTEAFF. CDR3 DNA: TGTGCCATCAGTGAGTCGGGGCAGCACACTGAAGCTTTCTTT. This sequence joins TRBV10-3 and TRBJ1-1; D is possibly TRBD1 (5 bases). From germline, CDR1 is ENHRY and CDR2 SYGVKD. V was pared by 0 bases and J by 3 bases, with 8 bases between. This CDR3 has 14 amino acids.

J is TRBJ2-7 and V is TRBV29-1; a possible D gene is TRBD2 (6 bases). The V end lost 1 base, the J end lost 4 bases, and 14 bases lay between the germline ends. The CDR3 is 14 residues long. In germline, CDR1 is SQVTM, CDR2 ANQGSEA. CDR3 loop: CSVEAGVQEYEQYF. The CDR3 bases are TGCAGCGTTGAAGCGGGAGTTCAGGAGTACGAGCAGTACTTC.

The chain combines TRBV28 with TRBJ2-1, with 12 bases fitting TRBD2. Per germline, CDR1 MDHEN and CDR2 SYDVKM. CDR3 length: 15 amino acids. V shed 6 bases and J 2 bases; nucleotides not matched to a gene: 2. The CDR3 protein is CASRRTSGTYNEQFF. The DNA for the CDR3 is TGTGCCAGCAGGCGGACTAGCGGGACCTACAATGAGCAGTTCTTC.

The genes are TRBV30 and TRBJ2-1; maybe TRBD1 (5 bases). This CDR3 has 15 amino acids. From germline, CDR1 is GTSNPN and CDR2 SVGIG (reference sequence). Trimming cost V 6 bases and J 6 bases, with 21 bases left between them. CDR3 sequence (DNA): TGTGCCTGTTTCCTTGCGGTGGGGCCTTCCAATGAGCAGTTCTTC. It is translated as CACFLAVGPSNEQFF. The full variable domain, its missing parts supplied by reference TRBV30 and TRBJ2-1, is SQTIHQWPATLVQPVGSPLSLECTVEGTSNPNLYWYRQAAGRGLQLLFYSVGIGQISSEVPQNLSASRPQDRQFILSSKKLLLSDSGFYLCACFLAVGPSNEQFFGPGTRLTVL.

V usage is TRBV4-1 and J usage is TRBJ2-7; D gene uncertain. Germline V gene lookup returns CDR1 MGHRA and CDR2 YSYEKL. V gave up 1 base and J gave up 1 base, with 11 bases separating them. This CDR3 spans 15 amino acids. CDR3 protein: CASSQVAGPSYEQYF. CDR3 DNA: TGCGCCAGCAGCCAAGTCGCCGGCCCATCCTACGAGCAGTACTTC.

This clone was detected a few times. The chain carries TRBV28 and TRBJ1-1; D is undetermined. The CDR3 is 13 residues long. V was pared by 10 bases and J by 1 base, with 13 bases between. CDR1 MDHEN and CDR2 SYDVKM come from the germline V gene. CDR3 in DNA: TGTGCCACCTCTCTCGGGCCGAACACTGAAGCTTTCTTT. Amino acids: CATSLGPNTEAFF.

V usage is TRBV29-1 and J usage is TRBJ1-5, with D maybe TRBD1 (5 bases). The V end lost 2 bases, the J end lost 7 bases, and 15 bases lay between the germline ends. The CDR3 is 14 amino acids. Germline values: CDR1 SQVTM, CDR2 ANQGSEA. CDR3 DNA sequence: TGCAGCGTTGAACTCCAGGGTAAGGGACAGCCCCAGCATTTT. Its translation: CSVELQGKGQPQHF.

With respect to this clone: An end of the junction does not agree with germline; a read error may underlie this. CDR3: CASSLLSGGPIF. The DNA of the CDR3 is TGTGCCAGCAGCTTATTGTCGGGAGGGCCGATCTTC. This sequence joins TRBV7-6 and TRBJ2-1, with 8 bases matching TRBD2. This CDR3 region has 12 residues. From germline, CDR1 is SGHVS and CDR2 FNYEAQ.

This clone was counted only a few times. The rearrangement uses TRBV27 and TRBJ2-3; 11 bases match TRBD1. The CDR3 is 15 amino acids. Trimming took 6 bases from V and 5 from J; bases not matched to a gene: 7. The germline V gene encodes CDR1 MNHEY and CDR2 SMNVEV (reference sequence). The CDR3 is CASSSPGQGEDTQYF. As DNA, the CDR3 is TGTGCCAGCAGCTCACCGGGACAGGGGGAAGATACGCAGTATTTT.

This clone turned up a few times. The chain combines TRBV5-1 with TRBJ2-4; tentatively, D is TRBD2 (5 bases). CDR1 is SGHRS, CDR2 YFSETQ, per germline. With 2 bases removed from V and 1 base from J, the gap between germline ends came to 16 bases. The length of the CDR3 is 17 residues. The DNA of the CDR3 is TGCGCCAGCAGCTTCAGGACTCTTGCAGGTGCCAAAAACATTCAGTACTTC. It yields the protein CASSFRTLAGAKNIQYF.

Points on this clone: This sample includes further DNA sequences coding for the same CDR3. This chain links TRBV6-5 with TRBJ2-1; D call uncertain. Germline-derived CDR1 and CDR2 are MNHEY and SVGAGI. The CDR3 is made up of 12 amino acids. Trimming cost V 6 bases and J 6 bases, with 9 bases left between them. CDR3 in amino acids: CASSPISNEQFF. Here the CDR3 DNA reads TGTGCCAGCAGCCCTATTAGCAATGAGCAGTTCTTC.

This clone occurred a few times. V usage is TRBV5-1 and J usage is TRBJ2-1; TRBD2 aligns across 11 bases. Germline V CDR1 and CDR2: SGHRS, YFSETQ. The CDR3 sequence is 15 residues long. The ends lost 4 bases at V and 8 bases at J; junction bases unmatched: 8. The CDR3 sequence is CASSVAGGPLHEQFF. The CDR3 DNA follows: TGCGCCAGCAGCGTAGCGGGAGGGCCTCTCCATGAGCAGTTCTTC.

This clone was seen just once. The CDR3: CSARRGSVNNEQFF. The CDR3 bases are TGCAGCGCCCGACGGGGGAGTGTGAACAATGAGCAGTTCTTC. The gene calls are TRBV29-1 and TRBJ2-1; a possible D gene is TRBD2 (6 bases). CDR1 and CDR2 (germline): SQVTM, ANQGSEA. Trimming pared 7 bases from V and 5 bases from J, leaving 18 bases between. This CDR3 has 14 residues.

The chain recombines TRBV7-3 with TRBJ2-2; tentative D call: TRBD2 (5 bases). V was shortened by 5 bases and J by 4 bases, with 11 bases between the two germline ends. The CDR3 runs 14 residues. The V gene's germline CDR1 is SGHTA and CDR2 FQGTGA. The CDR3 nucleotides are TGTGCCAGCAGCCCCTATCGGGGCACCGGGGAGCTGTTTTTT. This sequence encodes CASSPYRGTGELFF.

The V and J genes are TRBV9 and TRBJ1-1; maybe TRBD1 (6 bases). In germline, CDR1 is SGDLS, CDR2 YYNGEE. CDR3 length: 13 residues. Trimming took off 4 bases at V and 6 bases at J, with 13 bases between the two ends. Here the CDR3 reads CASSPPGAPEAFF. The CDR3 nucleotides read TGTGCCAGCAGCCCCCCAGGGGCCCCTGAAGCTTTCTTT.

The chain recombines TRBV5-1 with TRBJ2-7; the match to TRBD2 covers 8 bases. This CDR3 is built from 14 residues. V lost 0 bases to trimming and J lost 3 bases; unmatched junction nucleotides: 2. Germline CDR1 is SGHRS and CDR2 is YFSETQ. The CDR3 here is CASSLVGTSYEQYF. The CDR3 bases are TGCGCCAGCAGCTTGGTGGGGACTAGCTACGAGCAGTACTTC.

This clone was seen a handful of times. The chain combines TRBV9 with TRBJ2-5; 8 bases fit TRBD2. V trimming: 3 bases; J trimming: 5 bases; junction bases outside the gene matches: 15. Germline CDR1 reads SGDLS; CDR2 reads YYNGEE. CDR3 length: 17 amino acids. For the CDR3, the DNA is TGTGCCAGCAGCGCGAATCCCACTAGCGGAGGAGGGGAGACCCAGTACTTC. It codes for CASSANPTSGGGETQYF.